The clone carrying this TCR beta chain was seen only a few times. What it recognizes is unknown. It was with a sample-barcoded 5' primer and a J-beta primer mix that a second PCR of roughly 6 to 11 cycles was run. TCRdb reprocessed the 5' RACE reads via MiXCR and lists one record per CDR3 protein. Of about 1.7 million distinct CDR3 sequences listed, 28% were seen once; the top ten hold around 7.7%. The donors, aged roughly 6 to 90, were healthy Caucasians from Russia. The extraction recovered at least 5.5 micrograms of total RNA per sample. The entry originates in a study of blood T cells in healthy people across ages. Study observations and caveats: Strong correlation existed between TCR beta diversity and naive T cell percentage.

CDR3 length equals 11 residues. V lost 9 bases to trimming and J lost 7 bases; unmatched junction nucleotides: 6. The germline V gene has CDR1 SGDLS and CDR2 YYNGEE. The sequenced sample consisted of blood. The clonotype comes from a woman aged 25 to 39 in good health. This chain uses TRBV9 with TRBJ1-2, with 7 bases aligning to TRBD1. The CDR3 region is CAIRQGAGYTF. In nucleotides, the CDR3 is TGTGCCATCAGACAGGGAGCTGGCTACACCTTC. Supplemented by reference TRBV9 and TRBJ1-2, the full variable domain reads DSGVTQTPKHLITATGQRVTLRCSPRSGDLSVYWYQQSLDQGLQFLIQYYNGEERAKGNILERFSAQQFPDLHSELNLSSLELGDSALYFCAIRQGAGYTFGSGTRLTVV.